Presented here are 25 T cell receptor beta chains from one specimen sequenced in a study of T cells after yellow fever vaccination. From the 5' RACE reads, TCRdb called clonotypes with MiXCR, one entry per CDR3 protein. The sample yields about 170,000 distinct CDR3 sequences, 11% seen once. Sequencing was performed on CD8+ T cells sorted from PBMCs, taken 15 days after the yellow fever booster vaccination. The receptors derive from a man aged 18 to 29 who received the YFV17D yellow fever vaccine.

This clonotype has a handful of counts. This chain uses TRBV27 with TRBJ2-1; D is undetermined. Germline V gives CDR1 MNHEY, CDR2 SMNVEV (reference sequence). Between the trimmed V and J ends, which lost 2 bases and 3 bases, there was a span of 8 bases. The CDR3 spans 14 residues. Written as DNA, the CDR3 is TGTGCCAGCAGTTTAAGCTTCAGCTACAATGAGCAGTTCTTC. Its translation is CASSLSFSYNEQFF.

The table lists this clonotype with a few counts. This chain links TRBV10-1 with TRBJ2-7; D is unclear. V was shortened by 0 bases and J by 7 bases, with 7 bases between the two germline ends. CDR3 length equals 12 residues. The germline V gene has CDR1 WNHNN and CDR2 SYGVQD (reference sequence). The CDR3 spells CASSESGEEQYF. The CDR3 nucleotides read TGCGCCAGCAGTGAGTCTGGTGAGGAGCAGTACTTC.

The V gene is TRBV6-5, the J gene TRBJ1-5; D uncertain. Trimming pared 6 bases from V and 2 bases from J, leaving 8 bases between. This CDR3 contains 13 residues. The germline V gene encodes CDR1 MNHEY and CDR2 SVGAGI. The CDR3 here is CASSNGGNQPQHF. Written as DNA, the CDR3 is TGTGCCAGCAGCAACGGGGGCAATCAGCCCCAGCATTTT.

This clonotype has a handful of counts. J is TRBJ1-2 and V is TRBV7-9; no clear D. CDR1 and CDR2 (germline): SEHNR, FQNEAQ (reference sequence). The CDR3 spans 13 residues. Trimming shortened V by 2 bases and J by 8 bases, and 12 bases separated the two germline ends. The CDR3 DNA sequence: TGTGCCAGCAGCTTAAGTTTGCGTGGGGGCTACACCTTC. Protein: CASSLSLRGGYTF.

The chain has TRBV19 and TRBJ2-1, with D hard to call. The CDR3 has 16 amino acids. Germline V lookup: CDR1 LNHDA, CDR2 SQIVND (reference sequence). V lost 8 bases and J 7 bases, leaving 24 bases between the germline ends. The CDR3 region has the DNA TGTGCCAGTCGATTTTCGGCGAATCTCCCGGTGAATGAGCAGTTCTTC. This codes for CASRFSANLPVNEQFF.

J is TRBJ2-7 and V is TRBV4-1; the D gene is possibly TRBD2 (6 bases). Trimming shortened V by 0 bases and J by 1 base, and 10 bases separated the two germline ends. CDR3 length: 15 amino acids. Germline V lookup: CDR1 MGHRA, CDR2 YSYEKL. CDR3 in DNA: TGCGCCAGCAGCCAAGAAGCGGGTGCGTCCTACGAGCAGTACGTC. Translating gives CASSQEAGASYEQYV.

V usage is TRBV27 and J usage is TRBJ1-2; D is possibly TRBD1 (6 bases). The germline V gene encodes CDR1 MNHEY and CDR2 SMNVEV (reference sequence). Trimming cost V 1 base and J 6 bases, with 18 bases left between them. CDR3 length: 16 residues. The CDR3 sequence: CASSLYAGARADGYTF. The CDR3 DNA is TGTGCCAGCAGTTTATACGCGGGGGCGCGGGCCGATGGCTACACCTTC.

In this sample, this clonotype turned up many times. The chain is built from TRBV27 and TRBJ1-2, with D hard to call. Germline CDR1 and CDR2: MNHEY and SMNVEV (reference sequence). Trimming left V 3 bases short and J 8 bases short, with 16 bases between. The CDR3 consists of 14 residues. CDR3 DNA sequence: TGTGCCAGCAGTTTTTCCAGGCTTCTCTCAGGCTACACCTTC. Translation gives CASSFSRLLSGYTF.

The CDR3 loop reads CASSTPGSDRGGADTQYF. The CDR3 coding sequence is TGTGCCAGCAGCACACCGGGATCCGACAGGGGGGGAGCAGATACGCAGTATTTT. The chain carries TRBV12-3 or TRBV12-4 and TRBJ2-3, with 9 positions matching TRBD1. The CDR3 is 18 residues long. V lost 6 bases and J lost 4; bases outside the gene matches: 17.

The sample holds a few counts of this clonotype. The chain recombines TRBV7-3 with TRBJ2-1; the D gene could be TRBD1 or TRBD2 (6 bases each). The CDR3 sequence is 16 residues long. Trimming removed 5 bases from V and 1 base from J, with 15 bases in between. Germline V lookup: CDR1 SGHTA, CDR2 FQGTGA. DNA for the CDR3: TGTGCCAGCAGCCCCGCCGGGGGCCGGTCCTACAATGAGCAGTTCTTC. Amino acids: CASSPAGGRSYNEQFF.

The V and J genes are TRBV4-3 and TRBJ2-1, with D tentatively TRBD1 (5 bases). V gave up 1 base and J gave up 10 bases, with 14 bases separating them. The CDR3 runs to 14 residues. In germline, CDR1 is LGHNA, CDR2 YSLEER. The CDR3 DNA is TGCGCCAGCAGCCAAGGGGGCCCTCACAGAGAGCAGTTCTTC. Translation gives CASSQGGPHREQFF.

Only a few counts were recorded for this clonotype. This chain links TRBV28 with TRBJ1-5, with D tentatively TRBD1 (6 bases). The ends were cut back, 6 bases at V and 7 bases at J, with 16 bases in the middle. This CDR3 has 14 residues. Per germline, CDR1 MDHEN and CDR2 SYDVKM. The CDR3 here is CASSSIRDTQPQHF. In nucleotides, the CDR3 is TGTGCCAGCAGCTCCATAAGGGACACACAGCCCCAGCATTTT.

This clonotype has only a few counts. The gene calls are TRBV7-9 and TRBJ2-3; TRBD2 is a possible D gene (5 bases). The CDR3 consists of 14 residues. V shed 5 bases and J shed 5 bases, with 14 bases lying between them. Germline V gives CDR1 SEHNR, CDR2 FQNEAQ (reference sequence). The CDR3 sequence is CASSPKGEEDTQYF. The CDR3 DNA reads TGTGCCAGCAGCCCTAAGGGAGAAGAAGATACGCAGTATTTT.

This sequence joins TRBV7-9 and TRBJ1-5; D is uncertain. Germline V lookup: CDR1 SEHNR, CDR2 FQNEAQ (reference sequence). Trimming shortened V by 1 base and J by 5 bases, and 12 bases separated the two germline ends. This CDR3 spans 15 amino acids. The DNA for the CDR3 is TGTGCCAGCAGCTTAGTCGGCACTGCCGATCAGCCCCAGCATTTT. It is translated as CASSLVGTADQPQHF.

The chain has TRBV9 and TRBJ2-1; TRBD1 matches at 9 bases. V was clipped by 2 bases and J by 12 bases; unmatched bases: 12. In germline, CDR1 is SGDLS, CDR2 YYNGEE. The CDR3 is 15 residues long. The DNA of the CDR3 is TGTGCCAGCAGCGTTGGGACAGGGTCGGATCGGGCGCAGTTCTTC. Encoded protein: CASSVGTGSDRAQFF.

This clonotype came up a few times. The chain is built from TRBV13 and TRBJ2-3; TRBD2 is a possible D gene (5 bases). Between the trimmed V and J ends, which lost 5 bases and 7 bases, there was a span of 10 bases. CDR1 is PRHDT and CDR2 is FYEKMQ in the germline V gene (reference sequence). This CDR3 comprises 12 residues. The CDR3 loop reads CASSRSGNTQYF. Here the CDR3 DNA reads TGTGCCAGCAGCCGATCCGGGAATACGCAGTATTTT.

The chain is built from TRBV20-1 and TRBJ1-6; D gene uncertain. The V gene's germline CDR1 is DFQATT and CDR2 SNEGSKA (reference sequence). The length of the CDR3 is 18 residues. V was shortened by 6 bases and J by 0 bases, with 21 bases between the two germline ends. DNA for the CDR3: TGCAGTGCCCACAACCTACTAGGGTCGAGCTCCTATAATTCACCCCTCCACTTT. Translating it yields CSAHNLLGSSSYNSPLHF.

This clonotype showed up many times. CDR3 loop: CASSLEHQGYEQYF. The CDR3 nucleotides are TGTGCCAGCAGCTTAGAGCACCAGGGCTACGAGCAGTACTTC. This chain links TRBV7-9 with TRBJ2-7; D is perhaps TRBD1 (5 bases). The CDR3 has 14 amino acids. CDR1 is SEHNR, CDR2 FQNEAQ, per germline (reference sequence). The ends were cut back, 1 base at V and 3 bases at J, with 10 bases in the middle.

The V call is TRBV7-9, the J call TRBJ2-3, with TRBD2 as a possible D gene (6 bases). The CDR3 is made up of 15 amino acids. Trimming took off 4 bases at V and 1 base at J, with 12 bases between the two ends. The germline V gene has CDR1 SEHNR and CDR2 FQNEAQ (reference sequence). CDR3 nucleotide sequence: TGTGCCAGCAGCTCTCTGCGGGGCCGCACAGATACGCAGTATTTT. Its protein is CASSSLRGRTDTQYF. Full variable domain (missing parts from reference TRBV7-9 and TRBJ2-3): DTGVSQNPRHKITKRGQNVTFRCDPISEHNRLYWYRQTLGQGPEFLTYFQNEAQLEKSRLLSDRFSAERPKGSFSTLEIQRTEQGDSAMYLCASSSLRGRTDTQYFGPGTRLTVL.

Many counts were recorded for this clonotype. The junction does not match germline at one end; this may be a read error. The chain combines TRBV5-8 with TRBJ1-4; no reliable D call. The CDR3 loop spans 10 amino acids. Germline-derived CDR1 and CDR2 are SGHTS and YDEGEE. Written as DNA, the CDR3 is TGTGCCAGCAGCTTAAAGGGAGGTCGTTTT. Its protein is CASSLKGGRF.

The genes are TRBV9 and TRBJ2-4, with D possibly TRBD2 on 5 matching bases. The length of the CDR3 is 16 residues. The V gene lost 4 bases and the J gene lost 2 bases, with 16 bases spanning the gap. Looked up from germline, CDR1 is SGDLS and CDR2 is YYNGEE. CDR3 DNA: TGTGCCAGCAGCCCGAAGAGGGTGGGGTCCAAAAACATTCAGTACTTC. Its translation is CASSPKRVGSKNIQYF.

The chain uses TRBV4-3 and TRBJ2-3; 10 nucleotides match TRBD1. The CDR3 covers 16 residues. The germline V gene has CDR1 LGHNA and CDR2 YSLEER. Germline trimming cut 0 bases from V and 5 bases from J; bases unmatched to any gene: 5. In nucleotides, the CDR3 is TGCGCCAGCAGCCAAGATCAAGACAGGGGGCAAGATACGCAGTATTTT. This translates into CASSQDQDRGQDTQYF.

This clonotype came up a few times. The rearrangement uses TRBV20-1 and TRBJ2-1; tentatively, D is TRBD1 or TRBD2 (5 bases each). Germline V gives CDR1 DFQATT, CDR2 SNEGSKA (reference sequence). The CDR3 spans 13 residues. V shed 7 bases and J shed 4 bases, with 14 bases lying between them. CDR3 DNA: TGCAGTGGTGAGGGGACCGATTACAATGAGCAGTTCTTC. Translating gives CSGEGTDYNEQFF.

This clonotype was seen more than once but under ten times. The chain carries TRBV20-1 and TRBJ1-6; D unresolved. With 3 bases removed from V and 7 bases from J, the gap between germline ends came to 13 bases. The CDR3 sequence is 14 residues long. Looked up from germline, CDR1 is DFQATT and CDR2 is SNEGSKA (reference sequence). The CDR3 sequence: CSASYRQFNSPLHF. CDR3 bases: TGCAGTGCTAGTTACCGCCAGTTCAATTCACCCCTCCACTTT.

This clonotype was seen at least ten times. This rearrangement joins TRBV6-1 to TRBJ1-5; weak D call: TRBD1 (5 bases). The germline gives CDR1 MNHNS, CDR2 SASEGT. The CDR3 is 16 amino acids. V shed 0 bases and J shed 7 bases, with 16 bases lying between them. Here the CDR3 DNA reads TGTGCCAGCAGTGAAGCCCAGGGACCCTCCGTACAGCCCCAGCATTTT. This sequence encodes CASSEAQGPSVQPQHF.